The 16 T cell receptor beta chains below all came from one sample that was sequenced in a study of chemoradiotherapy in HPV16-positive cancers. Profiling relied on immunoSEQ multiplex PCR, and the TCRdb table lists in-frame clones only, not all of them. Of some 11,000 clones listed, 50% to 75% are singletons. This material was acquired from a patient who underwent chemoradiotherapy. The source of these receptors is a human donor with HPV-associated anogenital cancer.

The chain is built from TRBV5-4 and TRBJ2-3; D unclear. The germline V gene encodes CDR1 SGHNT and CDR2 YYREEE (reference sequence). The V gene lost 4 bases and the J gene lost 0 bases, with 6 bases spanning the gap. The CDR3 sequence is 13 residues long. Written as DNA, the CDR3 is TGTGCCAGCAGCCGAACTAGCACAGATACGCAGTATTTT. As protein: CASSRTSTDTQYF.

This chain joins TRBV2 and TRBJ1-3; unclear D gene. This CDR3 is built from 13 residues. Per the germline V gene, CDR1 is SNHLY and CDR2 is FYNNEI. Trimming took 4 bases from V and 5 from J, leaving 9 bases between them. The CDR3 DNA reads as TGTGCCAGCAGTGGAACAGCCAGAAACACCATATATTTT. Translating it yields CASSGTARNTIYF.

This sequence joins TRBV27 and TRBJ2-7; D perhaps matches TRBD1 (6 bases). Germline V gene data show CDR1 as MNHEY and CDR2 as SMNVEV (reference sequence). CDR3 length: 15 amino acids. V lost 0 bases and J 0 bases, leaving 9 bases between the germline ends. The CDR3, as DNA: TGTGCCAGCAGTTTATCTACAGGGTTCTCCTACGAGCAGTACTTC. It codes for CASSLSTGFSYEQYF.

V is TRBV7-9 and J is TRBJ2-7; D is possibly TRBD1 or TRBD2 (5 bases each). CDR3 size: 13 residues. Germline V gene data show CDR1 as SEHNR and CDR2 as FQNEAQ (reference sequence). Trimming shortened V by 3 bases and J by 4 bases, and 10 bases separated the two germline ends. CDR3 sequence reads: CASSFGDGYEQYF. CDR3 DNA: TGTGCCAGCAGCTTTGGGGACGGGTACGAGCAGTACTTC.

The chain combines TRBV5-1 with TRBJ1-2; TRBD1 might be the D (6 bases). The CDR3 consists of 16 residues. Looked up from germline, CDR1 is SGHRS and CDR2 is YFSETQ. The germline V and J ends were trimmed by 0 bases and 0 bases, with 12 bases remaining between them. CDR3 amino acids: CASSLGDIGANYGYTF. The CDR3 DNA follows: TGCGCCAGCAGCTTGGGGGACATCGGAGCTAACTATGGCTACACCTTC.

CDR3 sequence reads: CATRQGADYGYTF. CDR3 in DNA: TGTGCCACCCGACAGGGGGCAGACTATGGCTACACCTTC. V usage is TRBV19 and J usage is TRBJ1-2; 10 nucleotides agree with TRBD1. The CDR3 is 13 amino acids. Per the germline V gene, CDR1 is LNHDA and CDR2 is SQIVND (reference sequence). Unmatched junction bases numbered 5, after V lost 10 bases and J lost 3 bases. Full variable domain (remainder filled in from reference TRBV19 and TRBJ1-2): DGGITQSPKYLFRKEGQNVTLSCEQNLNHDAMYWYRQDPGQGLRLIYYSQIVNDFQKGDIAEGYSVSREKKESFPLTVTSAQKNPTAFYLCATRQGADYGYTFGSGTRLTVV.

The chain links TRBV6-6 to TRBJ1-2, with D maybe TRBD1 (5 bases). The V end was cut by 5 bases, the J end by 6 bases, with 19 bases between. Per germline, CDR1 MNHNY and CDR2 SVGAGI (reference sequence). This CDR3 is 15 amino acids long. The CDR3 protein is CASSQGWALGDGYTF. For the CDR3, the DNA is TGTGCCAGCAGTCAGGGTTGGGCATTGGGCGATGGCTACACCTTC.

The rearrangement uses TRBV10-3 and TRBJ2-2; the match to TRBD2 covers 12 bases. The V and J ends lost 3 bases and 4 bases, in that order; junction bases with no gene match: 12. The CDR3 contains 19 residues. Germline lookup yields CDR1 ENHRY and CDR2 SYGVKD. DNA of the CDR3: TGTGCCATCAGTGACCCACAACCACTAGCGGGAGGTTTCACCGGGGAGCTGTTTTTT. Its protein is CAISDPQPLAGGFTGELFF.

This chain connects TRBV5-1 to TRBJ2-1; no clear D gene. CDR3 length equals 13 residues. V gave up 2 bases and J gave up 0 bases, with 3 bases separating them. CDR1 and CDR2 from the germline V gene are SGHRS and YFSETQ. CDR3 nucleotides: TGCGCCAGCAGCTTTGGCTCCTACAATGAGCAGTTCTTC. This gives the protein CASSFGSYNEQFF. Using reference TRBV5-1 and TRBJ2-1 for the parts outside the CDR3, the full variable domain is KAGVTQTPRYLIKTRGQQVTLSCSPISGHRSVSWYQQTPGQGLQFLFEYFSETQRNKGNFPGRFSGRQFSNSRSEMNVSTLELGDSALYLCASSFGSYNEQFFGPGTRLTVL.

The CDR3 DNA reads TGTGCCAGCACCGCGGCGGGGCTCACTGGAAACACCATATATTTT. This gives the protein CASTAAGLTGNTIYF. The chain joins TRBV28 to TRBJ1-3; D possibly corresponds to TRBD1 (5 bases). This CDR3 is 15 amino acids long. Trimming pared 7 bases from V and 2 bases from J, leaving 15 bases between. Germline values: CDR1 MDHEN, CDR2 SYDVKM.

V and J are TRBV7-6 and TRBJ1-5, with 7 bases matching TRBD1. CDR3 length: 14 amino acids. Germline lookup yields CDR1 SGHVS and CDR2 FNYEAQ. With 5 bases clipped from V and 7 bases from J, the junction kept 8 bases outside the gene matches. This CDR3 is CASSQGTDSQPQHF. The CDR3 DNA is TGTGCCAGCAGCCAAGGGACAGATTCACAGCCCCAGCATTTT.

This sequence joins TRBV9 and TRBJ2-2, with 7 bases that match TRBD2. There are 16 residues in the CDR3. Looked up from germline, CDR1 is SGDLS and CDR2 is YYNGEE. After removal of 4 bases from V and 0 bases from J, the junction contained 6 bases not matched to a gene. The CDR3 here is CASSPIGGTNTGELFF. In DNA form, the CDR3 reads TGTGCCAGCAGCCCTATCGGGGGGACGAACACCGGGGAGCTGTTTTTT.

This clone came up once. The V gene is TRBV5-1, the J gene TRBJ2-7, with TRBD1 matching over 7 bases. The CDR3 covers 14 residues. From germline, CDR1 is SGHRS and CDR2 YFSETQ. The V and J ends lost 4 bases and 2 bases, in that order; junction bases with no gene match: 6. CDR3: CASSPGTETYEQYF. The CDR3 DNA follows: TGCGCCAGCAGCCCTGGGACAGAGACCTACGAGCAGTACTTC.

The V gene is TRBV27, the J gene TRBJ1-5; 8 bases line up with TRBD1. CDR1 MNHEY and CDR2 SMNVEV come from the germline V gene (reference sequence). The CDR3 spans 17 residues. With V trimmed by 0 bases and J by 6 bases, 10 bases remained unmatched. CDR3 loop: CASSLSLGQGRSQPQHF. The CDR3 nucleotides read TGTGCCAGCAGTTTATCCCTCGGACAGGGAAGGAGTCAGCCCCAGCATTTT.

CDR3 sequence: CASSLEWGSETQYF. CDR3 in DNA: TGTGCCAGCAGCTTGGAATGGGGGTCAGAGACCCAGTACTTC. The V and J genes are TRBV5-5 and TRBJ2-5, with D perhaps assigned TRBD1 or TRBD2 (5 bases each). Germline values: CDR1 SGHKS, CDR2 YYEKEE (reference sequence). The V gene lost 0 bases and the J gene lost 4 bases, with 10 bases spanning the gap. The CDR3 is 14 amino acids.

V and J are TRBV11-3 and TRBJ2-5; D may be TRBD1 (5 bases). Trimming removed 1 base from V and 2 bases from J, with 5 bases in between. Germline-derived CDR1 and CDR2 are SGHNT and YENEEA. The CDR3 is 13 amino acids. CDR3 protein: CASSLGQQETQYF. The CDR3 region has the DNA TGTGCCAGCAGCTTAGGACAGCAAGAGACCCAGTACTTC.